This T cell receptor beta chain was documented in a study of vaccination and CD4 T cells after COVID-19. Whole-study context: Stimuli were overlapping spike peptide pools of SARS-CoV-2 and three common cold coronaviruses (HCoV-NL63, HCoV-OC43, HCoV-229E).

V dropped 3 bases and J dropped 1 base, with 6 bases sitting between them. CDR1 SGHTA and CDR2 FQGNSA come from the germline V gene. The CDR3 has 13 amino acids. Sequencing of the DNA from cultured CD4+ T cells was carried out with the Oncomine TCR Beta short-read assay. MiXCR, run by TCRdb on the PCR reads, gives a single entry per CDR3 protein. The sample comprises tens of thousands of distinct CDR3 sequences, 70% of which are singletons, and around 7.9% rests with the top ten. A note on this clonotype: Its antigen is as yet unknown.

The treatment was: approximately nine-day PBMC culture with coronavirus spike peptide pools or control peptides (ViraFEST assay). The V and J genes are TRBV7-2 and TRBJ2-5; D gene ambiguous. The sequence came from a human donor who had recovered from COVID-19. Sequencing was done on a sample of CD4+ T cells from blood, cultured in vitro. CDR3 in amino acids: CASSLGIQETQYF. The CDR3 nucleotides are TGTGCCAGCAGCTTGGGTATCCAAGAGACCCAGTACTTC.